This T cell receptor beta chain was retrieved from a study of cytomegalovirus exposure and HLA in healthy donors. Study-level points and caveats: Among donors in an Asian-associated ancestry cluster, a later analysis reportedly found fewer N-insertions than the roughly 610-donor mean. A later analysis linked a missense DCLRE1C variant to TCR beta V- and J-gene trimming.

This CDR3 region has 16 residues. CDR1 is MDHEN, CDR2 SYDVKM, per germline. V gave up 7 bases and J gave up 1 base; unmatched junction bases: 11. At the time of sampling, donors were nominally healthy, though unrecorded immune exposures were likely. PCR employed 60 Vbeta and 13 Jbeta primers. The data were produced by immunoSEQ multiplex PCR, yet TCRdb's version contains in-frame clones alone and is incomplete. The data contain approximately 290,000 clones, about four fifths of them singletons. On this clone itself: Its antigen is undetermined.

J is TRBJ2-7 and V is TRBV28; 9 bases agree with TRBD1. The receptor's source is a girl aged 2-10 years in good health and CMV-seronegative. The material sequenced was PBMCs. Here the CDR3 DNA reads TGTGCCAGCACCCCGGGCGGGACAGGGAATTCCTACGAGCAGTACTTC. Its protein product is CASTPGGTGNSYEQYF.